The rows below give T cell receptor beta chains drawn from one sample of a study of cytomegalovirus exposure and HLA in healthy donors. Produced via immunoSEQ multiplex PCR; TCRdb's table is partial and in-frame only. This repertoire shows around 300,000 clones, 85% to 90% found once; its top ten account for about 2%. The sample comprised PBMCs. The receptors derive from a young woman in good health and CMV-seronegative. The CDR3 runs from the conserved cysteine through the conserved F or W. D genes are given only for firm matches. The size of a clone is reported for some rows only, either as once, few or many, or as a class for expanded clones.

j_call clone_size v_call d_call cdr3_aa cdr3_nt
TRBJ1-3 . TRBV2 . CASTRTQGVGNTIYF TGTGCCAGCACCCGCACACAGGGCGTTGGAAACACCATATATTTT
TRBJ1-1 once TRBV19 . CASSFLSRNTEAFF TGTGCCAGTAGTTTCCTGTCTCGGAACACTGAAGCTTTCTTT
TRBJ2-1 . TRBV7-2 TRBD1 CASSFPRDRNEQFF TGTGCCAGCAGCTTTCCCCGGGACAGAAATGAGCAGTTCTTC
TRBJ1-6 . TRBV5-1 . CASSLDSQNNSPLHF TGCGCCAGCAGCTTGGACAGCCAGAATAATTCCCCCCTCCACTTT
TRBJ2-3 . TRBV15 . CATSGPRGGATASTDTQYF TGTGCCACCAGCGGACCTCGCGGCGGGGCTACTGCTAGCACAGATACGCAGTATTTT
TRBJ2-3 . TRBV7-3 TRBD2 CASSLTAAGTSGTDTQYF TGTGCCAGCAGCTTAACTGCCGCCGGGACTAGCGGAACAGATACGCAGTATTTT
TRBJ2-2 . TRBV19 . CASSPPGGELFF TGTGCCAGTAGTCCCCCCGGCGGGGAGCTGTTTTTT
TRBJ2-7 . TRBV9 TRBD2 CASSPGRGSSYEQYF TGTGCCAGCAGCCCCGGGAGGGGTAGCTCCTACGAGCAGTACTTC
TRBJ1-2 . TRBV14 . CASSRGYGYTF TGTGCCAGCAGCCGAGGGTATGGCTACACCTTC
TRBJ2-7 . TRBV15 . CATSRQGPYEQYF TGTGCCACCAGCAGACAGGGTCCCTACGAGCAGTACTTC
TRBJ2-1 . TRBV30 TRBD2 CAWSAGTSLDNEQFF TGTGCCTGGAGTGCCGGGACTAGCCTGGACAATGAGCAGTTCTTC
TRBJ2-7 once TRBV6-5 TRBD1 CASSRETGGSYEQYF TGTGCCAGCAGTAGAGAGACAGGGGGCTCCTACGAGCAGTACTTC
TRBJ2-7 . TRBV5-1 . CASSLAGGSYEQYF TGCGCCAGCAGCTTGGCAGGAGGCTCCTACGAGCAGTACTTC
TRBJ1-2 . TRBV5-1 . CASSLDSSYGYTF TGCGCCAGCAGCTTGGACAGCTCCTATGGCTACACCTTC
TRBJ2-7 . TRBV5-5 . CASSRNGGPSYEQYF TGTGCCAGCAGCCGCAACGGGGGTCCAAGCTACGAGCAGTACTTC
TRBJ2-1 . TRBV9 TRBD2 CASSIGTTNEQFF TGTGCCAGCAGCATCGGGACTACTAATGAGCAGTTCTTC
TRBJ1-1 . TRBV15 . CATSREWTEKAFF TGTGCCACCAGCAGAGAGTGGACAGAGAAAGCTTTCTTT
TRBJ1-4 . TRBV10-2 TRBD1 CASSGFGQGGEKLFF TGCGCCAGCAGTGGGTTCGGGCAGGGGGGCGAAAAACTGTTTTTT
TRBJ1-5 . TRBV27 . CASSIRGGDQPQHF TGTGCCAGCAGTATAAGGGGTGGGGATCAGCCCCAGCATTTT
TRBJ1-2 . TRBV11-2 TRBD1 CASSPGTVSDGYTF TGTGCCAGCAGCCCCGGGACAGTCTCGGATGGCTACACCTTC
TRBJ1-2 . TRBV7-9 . CSSSLETGQSPFLF TGTTCCAGCAGCTTAGAGACAGGACAATCGCCCTTCCTCTTC
TRBJ1-2 . TRBV27 TRBD1 CASSLGQGSGYTF TGTGCCAGCAGTCTAGGACAGGGCTCTGGCTACACCTTC
TRBJ1-2 . TRBV5-1 . CASSSGTTPPNYGYTF TGCGCCAGCAGCTCCGGGACAACCCCCCCAAACTATGGCTACACCTTC
TRBJ2-1 . TRBV2 . CASSDGRGNEQFF TGTGCCAGCAGTGACGGCAGGGGCAATGAGCAGTTCTTC
TRBJ1-1 . TRBV19 . CASSPTWTENTEAFF TGTGCCAGTAGTCCTACCTGGACAGAGAACACTGAAGCTTTCTTT
TRBJ1-2 . TRBV28 . CASSLLSGYTF TGTGCCAGCAGTCTATTATCGGGCTACACCTTC
TRBJ1-1 few TRBV7-6 . CASSAGGNTEAFF TGTGCCAGCAGCGCCGGGGGGAACACTGAAGCTTTCTTT
TRBJ2-7 . TRBV5-1 TRBD2 CASSLDPGGGYEQYF TGCGCCAGCAGCTTGGATCCGGGGGGAGGCTACGAGCAGTACTTC
TRBJ1-2 once TRBV7-9 . CASSTDSSGYTF TGTGCCAGCAGCACGGACAGTTCCGGCTACACCTTC
TRBJ1-4 few TRBV18 . CASSQDRSTNEKLFF TGTGCCAGCTCGCAAGACAGGTCAACTAATGAAAAACTGTTTTTT
TRBJ2-1 . TRBV2 . CASTTWNEQFF TGTGCCAGCACGACTTGGAATGAGCAGTTCTTC
TRBJ1-2 . TRBV7-2 TRBD1 CASSSRQGREGYTF TGTGCCAGCAGCTCCCGACAGGGCAGGGAGGGCTACACCTTC
TRBJ1-6 once TRBV18 . CASSPAGDSPLHF TGTGCCAGCTCACCCGCGGGGGATTCACCCCTCCACTTT
TRBJ1-2 . TRBV30 TRBD1 CAWSLLHGTGERGYGYTF TGTGCCTGGAGCCTCCTCCACGGGACAGGGGAACGGGGCTATGGCTACACCTTC
TRBJ1-2 once TRBV18 TRBD1 CASSPVGTGDGYTF TGTGCCAGCTCACCAGTAGGGACAGGGGATGGCTACACCTTC
TRBJ2-7 . TRBV29-1 . CSVSEGPYEQYF TGCAGCGTTTCCGAGGGCCCCTACGAGCAGTACTTC
TRBJ1-2 . TRBV6-1 TRBD1 CASSLGQVEIYGYTF TGTGCCAGCAGTCTTGGACAGGTGGAGATCTATGGCTACACCTTC
TRBJ1-5 . TRBV5-6 . CASSLGANQPQHF TGTGCCAGCAGCTTGGGAGCGAATCAGCCCCAGCATTTT
TRBJ2-5 . TRBV15 . CATSRDAETQYF TGTGCCACCAGCAGAGATGCGGAGACCCAGTACTTC
TRBJ1-2 . TRBV21-1 . CASSKANDRGGFGKGYTF TGTGCCAGCAGCAAAGCTAACGACAGGGGCGGTTTTGGTAAGGGCTACACCTTC
TRBJ2-3 . TRBV7-9 . CSSSLSGSQGQYF TGTTCCAGCAGCTTATCAGGGTCGCAGGGGCAGTATTTT
TRBJ1-5 . TRBV30 . CAWSVSQGFNQPQHF TGTGCCTGGAGTGTTTCACAGGGCTTCAATCAGCCCCAGCATTTT
TRBJ2-7 . TRBV7-9 . CASSLGGQGFNEQYF TGTGCCAGCAGCTTAGGAGGCCAGGGGTTTAACGAGCAGTACTTC
TRBJ2-1 . TRBV6-5 TRBD2 CASSWTSGGPYNEQFF TGTGCCAGCAGTTGGACTAGCGGGGGGCCTTACAATGAGCAGTTCTTC
TRBJ2-7 . TRBV5-6 . CASTQGPALYEQYF TGTGCCAGCACCCAGGGGCCCGCCCTCTACGAGCAGTACTTC
TRBJ1-1 . TRBV6-5 . CASRTRVFTSEAFF TGTGCCAGCAGGACCAGGGTATTTACTTCTGAAGCTTTCTTT
TRBJ2-7 . TRBV2 TRBD1 CASTPAGQGAHEQYF TGTGCCAGCACTCCCGCCGGGCAGGGGGCCCACGAGCAGTACTTC
TRBJ1-6 once TRBV5-6 . CASSLDRHNSPLHF TGTGCCAGCAGCTTGGACAGACATAATTCACCCCTCCACTTT
TRBJ1-6 . TRBV7-2 TRBD1 CASSALTGGVVPINSPLHF TGTGCCAGCAGCGCCCTGACAGGGGGCGTCGTCCCTATTAATTCACCCCTCCACTTT
TRBJ2-7 . TRBV5-6 TRBD2 CASSSLAGSYEQYF TGTGCCAGCAGCTCACTAGCGGGGAGCTACGAGCAGTACTTC
TRBJ2-1 . TRBV23-1 . CAVRGFRFF TGCGCTGTTAGGGGGTTTCGGTTCTTC
TRBJ1-1 few TRBV2 . CASTGNTEAFF TGTGCCAGCACAGGGAACACTGAAGCTTTCTTT
TRBJ2-7 . TRBV19 . CASTSGTLLGEQYF TGTGCCAGTACCTCCGGGACATTGCTGGGGGAGCAGTACTTC
TRBJ2-7 . TRBV18 TRBD2 CASSPSGLAGGFNEQYF TGTGCCAGCTCACCTAGTGGACTAGCGGGGGGGTTCAACGAGCAGTACTTC